This TCR beta chain emerged from a study of T cells in tumors after PD-1 blockade. This clone occurred once. Sequencing used immunoSEQ multiplex PCR; TCRdb keeps in-frame clones, though not all of them. Altogether some 15,000 clones are present, nearly 85% being singletons, with the ten largest covering just under 25%. This CDR3 region has 13 residues. V lost 3 bases to trimming and J lost 5 bases, with 9 bases between them. CDR1 KGHDR and CDR2 SFDVKD come from the germline V gene. The sample consisted of PBMCs, taken after anti-PD-1 treatment. The receptor was isolated from a human donor with basal cell carcinoma. The chain is built from TRBV24-1 and TRBJ1-2, with D hard to call. The CDR3 here is CATSDNLGYGYTF. In nucleotides, the CDR3 is TGTGCCACCAGTGATAATCTGGGGTATGGCTACACCTTC.